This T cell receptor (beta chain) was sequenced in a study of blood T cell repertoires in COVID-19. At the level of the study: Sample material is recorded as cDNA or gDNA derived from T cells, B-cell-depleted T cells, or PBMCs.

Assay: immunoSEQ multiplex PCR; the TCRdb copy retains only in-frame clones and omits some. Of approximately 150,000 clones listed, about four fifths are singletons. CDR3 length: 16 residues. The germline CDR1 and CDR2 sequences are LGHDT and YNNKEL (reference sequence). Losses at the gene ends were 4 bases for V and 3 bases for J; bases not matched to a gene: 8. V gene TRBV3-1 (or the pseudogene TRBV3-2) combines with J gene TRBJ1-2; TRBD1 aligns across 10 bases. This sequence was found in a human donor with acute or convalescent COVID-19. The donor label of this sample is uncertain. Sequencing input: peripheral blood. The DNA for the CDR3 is TGTGCCAGCAGCCCACAGACAGGGGGCTGGTACTATGGCTACACCTTC. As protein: CASSPQTGGWYYGYTF.